The sequence of this T cell receptor (beta chain) was determined in a study of T cells in localized non-small cell lung cancer. Study-wide results and caveats: For the top 100 tumor clones, a median approximately 61 also appeared in adjacent lung. A denser population of T cells in blood accompanied longer overall survival.

This clone was detected only a few times. Its antigen is as yet unknown. Profiling relied on immunoSEQ multiplex PCR, and the TCRdb table lists in-frame clones only, not all of them. The data show some 1,300 clones, 25% seen once. V shed 5 bases and J shed 0 bases, with 18 bases lying between them. The germline V gene has CDR1 SGDLS and CDR2 YYNGEE. The CDR3 has 17 amino acids. The chain couples TRBV9 to TRBJ1-5, with unresolved D. The specimen was lung tumor tissue, collected before any cancer treatment. The receptor was isolated from a male donor at least 60 years old with stage I squamous cell lung carcinoma. CDR3 amino acids: CASSEVGFGDSNQPQHF. The CDR3 DNA is TGTGCCAGCAGTGAAGTGGGGTTCGGGGATAGCAATCAGCCCCAGCATTTT.